This T cell receptor beta chain was observed in a study of blood T cells in healthy people across ages (dated by TCRdb to between 2014 and 2016). At the level of the whole study: In model experiments, template switching captured about one uniquely barcoded TCR beta cDNA molecule for every two T cells. Using deep sequencing normalized with unique cDNA molecular identifiers, the study measured how TCR beta repertoire diversity changes with age. The donors were divided into four age groups: young (average about 16 years), middle-aged (about 39), aged (approximately 59) and long-lived (around 80). To avoid experimental bias, donors of different ages were spread randomly across the sequencing lanes. Using the same blood draw, the study looked at two additional independent replicas of 1 million unique cDNA reads for two donors, one aged 18 to 29 and the other aged 80 or older.

Systemically healthy Caucasian individuals from Russia, 39 in total and aged about 6 to 100 years, were included as donors. Each donor gave 8 to 10 milliliters of peripheral blood, drawn into EDTA-treated Vacutainer tubes. Ficoll-Paque density-gradient centrifugation was used to isolate PBMCs, with at least 7 million per sample. Total RNA, at least 6 micrograms per sample, was extracted from PBMCs with Trizol reagent. Naive CD45RAhigh/CD27high T cell percentages were measured by flow cytometry on a PBMC aliquot from every donor. The paper's findings and limits, for the study overall: Estimates of total diversity based on one million sequenced T cells were regarded as lower bounds and as underestimates. Because profiling used bulk unsorted PBMCs, naive and antigen-experienced compartments could not be compared conclusively. Compared with the aged group, more naive CD4+ T cells, fewer expanded clones and increased TCR diversity were shown by the long-lived group, suggesting age selection. Observed TCR beta diversity per million T cells fell roughly linearly with age, and a significant reduction was already apparent by age around 39. Donor CMV infection status was unknown, potentially confounding age-related changes in expanded clonotypes. Observed TCR beta diversity correlated strongly with the percentage of naive T cells measured by flow cytometry.

The CDR3 sequence holds 14 residues, the cysteine and phenylalanine included. Only the CDR3 portion is preserved as DNA: 42 bases, with reading frame beginning at the first base. A remark on this clonotype: Which antigen it targets is not known. The junction and the germline gene differ at one end; a read error may be behind it.

The receptor library was made with 5' RACE. For sequencing, an Illumina HiSeq 2500 was employed. The second PCR ran for roughly 7 to 12 cycles and used a J-beta primer mix along with a sample-barcoded 5' primer. Each TCR beta cDNA molecule received a unique molecular identifier from a template-switch 5' adaptor carrying 12 random nucleotides. Each sample yielded at least 3 million CDR3-containing paired-end reads. The Mint cDNA synthesis kit, primed by a TRBC-specific oligonucleotide, was used to synthesize first-strand cDNA from all RNA. After uracil-DNA glycosylase treatment, a first 18-cycle PCR used universal primers M1SS and BC2_uni_R on all cDNA. As for the original processing: For normalization, 1 million high-quality reads were randomly selected from each sample, with every read carrying a distinct molecular identifier. Instead of being binned into consensus sequences, reads that shared molecular identifiers were thrown out. MiTCR, with a Q25 quality threshold and the strictest error-elimination algorithm, was used for CDR3 identification, clonotype clustering and error correction. A nonparametric unseen species model using Euler transformation provided a lower-bound estimate of total TCR beta diversity. TCRdb redid the processing of the public reads, applying fastp at Q25 and MiXCR, and retained in-frame beta chains. Rows are combined by CDR3 protein, so each entry shows the most common genes and DNA. The authors' filters were not applied to this entry. In this sample the table shows 1 million or so distinct CDR3 sequences, roughly 45% of which occur a single time. The ten largest clones represent 15% to 20% of the sample.

The chain is assembled from TRBV12-3 or TRBV12-4 and TRBJ1-5; a tentative D match to TRBD1 spans 6 bases. The sample was blood. This TCR came from a woman aged 55-75 years in good health. The DNA sequence reads TGTACCAGCAGTTTATCAGGGGACAATCAGCCCCAGCATTTT. Its translation reads: CTSSLSGDNQPQHF.